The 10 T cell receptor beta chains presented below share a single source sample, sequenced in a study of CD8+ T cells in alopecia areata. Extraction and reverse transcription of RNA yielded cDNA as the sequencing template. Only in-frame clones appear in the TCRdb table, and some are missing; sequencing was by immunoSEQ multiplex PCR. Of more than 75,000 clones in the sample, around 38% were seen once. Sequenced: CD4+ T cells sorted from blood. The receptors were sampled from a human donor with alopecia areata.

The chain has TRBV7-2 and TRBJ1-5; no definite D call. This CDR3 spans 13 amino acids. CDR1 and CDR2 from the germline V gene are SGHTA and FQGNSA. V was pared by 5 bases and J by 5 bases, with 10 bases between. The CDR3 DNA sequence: TGTGCCAGCAGCCGCGACAAATATCAGCCCCAGCATTTT. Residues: CASSRDKYQPQHF.

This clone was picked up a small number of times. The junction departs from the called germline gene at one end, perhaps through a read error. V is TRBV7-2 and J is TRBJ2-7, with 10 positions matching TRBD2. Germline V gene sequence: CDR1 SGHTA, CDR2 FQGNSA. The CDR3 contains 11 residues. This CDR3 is CASSSGTSARF. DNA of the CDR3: TGTGCCAGCAGCTCCGGGACTAGCGCTCGCTTC.

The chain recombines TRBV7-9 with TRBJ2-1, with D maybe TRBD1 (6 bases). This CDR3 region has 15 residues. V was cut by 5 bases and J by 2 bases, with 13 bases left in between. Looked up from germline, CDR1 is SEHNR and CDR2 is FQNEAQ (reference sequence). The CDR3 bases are TGTGCCAGCAGCAAATCAGGGACAACCTACAATGAGCAGTTCTTC. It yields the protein CASSKSGTTYNEQFF.

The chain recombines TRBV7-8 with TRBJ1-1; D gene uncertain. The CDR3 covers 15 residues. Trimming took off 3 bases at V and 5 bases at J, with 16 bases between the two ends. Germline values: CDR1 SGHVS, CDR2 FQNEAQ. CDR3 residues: CASSFSLTERTEAFF. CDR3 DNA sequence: TGTGCCAGCAGCTTTTCTTTAACAGAACGGACTGAAGCTTTCTTT.

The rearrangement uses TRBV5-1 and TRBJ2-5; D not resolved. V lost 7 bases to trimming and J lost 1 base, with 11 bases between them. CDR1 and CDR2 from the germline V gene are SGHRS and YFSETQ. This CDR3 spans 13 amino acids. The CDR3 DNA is TGCGCCAGCCGTATCGGAATCCAAGAGACCCAGTACTTC. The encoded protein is CASRIGIQETQYF.

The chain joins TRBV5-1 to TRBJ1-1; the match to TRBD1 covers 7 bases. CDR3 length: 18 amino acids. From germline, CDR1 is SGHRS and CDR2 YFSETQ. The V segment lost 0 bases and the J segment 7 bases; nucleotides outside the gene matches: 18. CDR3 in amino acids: CASSLAFNRGRWLDEAFF. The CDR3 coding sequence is TGCGCCAGCAGCTTGGCTTTTAATAGGGGGCGATGGCTTGATGAAGCTTTCTTT.

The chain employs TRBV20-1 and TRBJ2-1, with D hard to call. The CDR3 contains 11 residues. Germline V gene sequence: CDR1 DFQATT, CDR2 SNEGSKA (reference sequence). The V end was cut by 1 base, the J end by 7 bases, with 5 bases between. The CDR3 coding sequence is TGCAGTGCTAGAGTTCGGAATGAGCAGTTCTTC. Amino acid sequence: CSARVRNEQFF.

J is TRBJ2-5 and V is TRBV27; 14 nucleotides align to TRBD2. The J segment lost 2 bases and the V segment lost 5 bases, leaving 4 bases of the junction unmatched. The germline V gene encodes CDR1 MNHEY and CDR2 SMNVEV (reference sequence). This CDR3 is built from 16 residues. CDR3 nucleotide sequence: TGTGCCAGCAGTCACGGACTAGCGGGGGGACAAGAGACCCAGTACTTC. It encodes CASSHGLAGGQETQYF.

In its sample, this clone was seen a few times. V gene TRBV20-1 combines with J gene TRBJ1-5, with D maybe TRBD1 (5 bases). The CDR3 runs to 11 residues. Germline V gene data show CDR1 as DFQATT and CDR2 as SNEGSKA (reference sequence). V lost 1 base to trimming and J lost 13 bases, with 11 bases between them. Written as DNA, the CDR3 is TGCAGTGCTAGAGGCGGGCGGGGGCAGCATTTT. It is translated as CSARGGRGQHF.

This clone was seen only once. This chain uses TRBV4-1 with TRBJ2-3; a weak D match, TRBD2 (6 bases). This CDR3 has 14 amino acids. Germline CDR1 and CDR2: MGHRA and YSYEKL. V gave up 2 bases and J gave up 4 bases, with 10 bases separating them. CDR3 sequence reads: CASSQSLAADTQYF. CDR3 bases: TGCGCCAGCAGCCAATCACTAGCTGCAGATACGCAGTATTTT.